This entry lists 21 T cell receptor beta chains sequenced from one sample in a study of graft-versus-host responses after intestinal transplantation. This table comes from immunoSEQ multiplex PCR, and its TCRdb copy is limited to in-frame clones, with some not included. The sample holds 84,000 or so clones, roughly 85% seen once. These receptors' targets are unknown. The sample here was unstimulated CD4+ T cells sorted from spleen or lymph node cells, taken before intestinal transplant. Receptors originate from a human donor who received an intestinal transplant.

The V gene is TRBV27, the J gene TRBJ2-1; 10 nucleotides align to TRBD2. This CDR3 spans 17 amino acids. Unmatched junction bases numbered 3, after V lost 0 bases and J lost 1 base. Germline V gives CDR1 MNHEY, CDR2 SMNVEV (reference sequence). The CDR3 region has the DNA TGTGCCAGCAGTTTATCCAGGACTAGCGGTTCCTACAATGAGCAGTTCTTC. Its protein is CASSLSRTSGSYNEQFF.

The chain joins TRBV6-5 to TRBJ2-3, with D possibly being TRBD1 (5 bases). Germline V gene lookup returns CDR1 MNHEY and CDR2 SVGAGI. Trimming cost V 5 bases and J 3 bases, with 15 bases left between them. The CDR3 is 15 residues long. CDR3 residues: CASSLHRYLTDTQYF. The CDR3 DNA follows: TGTGCCAGCAGTCTCCACAGGTACCTTACAGATACGCAGTATTTT.

The rearrangement joins TRBV2 to TRBJ1-5; TRBD1 aligns across 7 bases. The CDR3 covers 15 residues. CDR1 is SNHLY, CDR2 FYNNEI, per germline. After removal of 6 bases from V and 4 bases from J, the junction contained 9 bases not matched to a gene. Written as DNA, the CDR3 is TGTGCCAGCAGGACACTCCGGGACAGAAATCAGCCCCAGCATTTT. Translation: CASRTLRDRNQPQHF.

The CDR3 DNA follows: TGTGCCAGCTCCGGAGCAGGGGCGGAACTGGCTTTCTTT. It encodes CASSGAGAELAFF. The chain carries TRBV18 and TRBJ1-1; D might be TRBD1 (6 bases). The CDR3 consists of 13 residues. Germline loops: CDR1 KGHSH, CDR2 LQKENI. Deletions cut 6 bases from V and 11 bases from J, with 19 bases between.

The chain has TRBV28 and TRBJ2-3, with no clear D. CDR3 length: 13 amino acids. Germline V gene sequence: CDR1 MDHEN, CDR2 SYDVKM. The V end was cut by 2 bases, the J end by 5 bases, with 8 bases between. CDR3 bases: TGTGCCAGCAGTTTACCACTCCAAGATACGCAGTATTTT. It specifies CASSLPLQDTQYF.

CDR3 coding DNA: TGTGCCAGCAGTTATGTTGGCGGTGCAGAGACCCAGTACTTC. It is translated as CASSYVGGAETQYF. The rearrangement joins TRBV6-5 to TRBJ2-5, with D hard to call. CDR1 MNHEY and CDR2 SVGAGI come from the germline V gene. The CDR3 is 14 amino acids. The V end lost 3 bases, the J end lost 4 bases, and 12 bases lay between the germline ends.

This chain connects TRBV10-3 to TRBJ2-7, with 10 bases aligning to TRBD1. This CDR3 region has 14 residues. Germline V gene sequence: CDR1 ENHRY, CDR2 SYGVKD. Trimming removed 7 bases from V and 1 base from J; junction bases left unmatched: 4. CDR3: CAIKGQGGSYEQYF. The CDR3 bases are TGTGCCATCAAAGGACAGGGGGGGTCCTACGAGCAGTACTTC.

V gene TRBV5-1 combines with J gene TRBJ2-7; D uncertain. The CDR3 runs to 13 residues. Germline V gives CDR1 SGHRS, CDR2 YFSETQ. V lost 2 bases to trimming and J lost 2 bases, with 8 bases between them. CDR3 DNA sequence: TGCGCCAGCAGCTTTGACTTGCCCTACGAGCAGTACTTC. It codes for CASSFDLPYEQYF.

The V gene is TRBV2, the J gene TRBJ2-1; TRBD2 aligns across 14 bases. Germline CDR1 reads SNHLY; CDR2 reads FYNNEI. This CDR3 has 15 residues. Unmatched junction bases numbered 9, after V lost 8 bases and J lost 9 bases. DNA of the CDR3: TGTGCCAGCGGGGGGACTAGCGGGAGTCTGGGTGAGCAGTTCTTC. It translates to CASGGTSGSLGEQFF.

On this clone itself: Other DNA sequences in the sample encode the same CDR3. The chain couples TRBV5-1 to TRBJ2-5, with D perhaps matching TRBD1 (7 bases). Trimming stripped 1 base from V and 5 bases from J, with 9 bases between. This CDR3 spans 13 amino acids. Germline CDR1 SGHRS, CDR2 YFSETQ. The CDR3 region has the DNA TGCGCCAGCAGCTTGCAGGGGGGCGAGACCCAGTACTTC. Protein sequence: CASSLQGGETQYF.

This sequence joins TRBV27 and TRBJ2-2, with 7 positions matching TRBD1. The CDR3 covers 15 residues. Trimming took 6 bases from V and 4 from J; bases not matched to a gene: 8. Germline V gene sequence: CDR1 MNHEY, CDR2 SMNVEV (reference sequence). The CDR3 reads CASRGYRGSTGELFF. The CDR3 DNA reads as TGTGCCAGCAGGGGCTACAGGGGTAGCACCGGGGAGCTGTTTTTT.

The gene calls are TRBV5-1 and TRBJ2-5; 7 bases are a match to TRBD2. Trimming at V came to 5 bases and at J to 5 bases, leaving 12 bases not matched to a gene. Germline V gene sequence: CDR1 SGHRS, CDR2 YFSETQ. The CDR3 totals 15 residues. CDR3 amino acids: CASRSQGGPWETQYF. CDR3 coding DNA: TGCGCCAGCAGGTCTCAGGGAGGGCCCTGGGAGACCCAGTACTTC. The variable domain in full, completed from reference TRBV5-1 and TRBJ2-5, reads KAGVTQTPRYLIKTRGQQVTLSCSPISGHRSVSWYQQTPGQGLQFLFEYFSETQRNKGNFPGRFSGRQFSNSRSEMNVSTLELGDSALYLCASRSQGGPWETQYFGPGTRLLVL.

This rearrangement joins TRBV7-8 to TRBJ1-5; TRBD1 aligns across 7 bases. This CDR3 region has 16 residues. The germline CDR1 and CDR2 sequences are SGHVS and FQNEAQ. V gave up 2 bases and J gave up 0 bases; unmatched junction bases: 4. The CDR3 is CASSLLRGRSNQPQHF. CDR3 DNA sequence: TGTGCCAGCAGCTTATTGAGGGGGCGTAGCAATCAGCCCCAGCATTTT.

The DNA of the CDR3 is TGTGCCAGCAGCCCGAAAGGGACAGGGGGCGTAGGTGAAAAACTGTTTTTT. It yields the protein CASSPKGTGGVGEKLFF. V and J are TRBV9 and TRBJ1-4, with 12 bases lining up with TRBD1. Germline values: CDR1 SGDLS, CDR2 YYNGEE. V was clipped by 4 bases and J by 7 bases; unmatched bases: 11. This CDR3 has 17 residues.

The chain carries TRBV6-1 and TRBJ2-3; TRBD2 agrees at 10 bases. Germline V gives CDR1 MNHNS, CDR2 SASEGT. CDR3 length: 16 residues. V trimming: 5 bases; J trimming: 6 bases; junction bases outside the gene matches: 11. The CDR3 loop reads CASSKGTSVVLDTQYF. The CDR3 DNA is TGTGCCAGCAGTAAAGGGACTAGCGTAGTACTGGATACGCAGTATTTT.

The rearrangement uses TRBV9 and TRBJ2-1; a weak D match, TRBD1 (6 bases). Per germline, CDR1 SGDLS and CDR2 YYNGEE. CDR3 length: 15 residues. Trimming took off 4 bases at V and 0 bases at J, with 11 bases between the two ends. CDR3: CASSSLGGSYNEQFF. DNA for the CDR3: TGTGCCAGCAGCTCCCTAGGGGGCTCCTACAATGAGCAGTTCTTC.

The chain is built from TRBV2 and TRBJ2-3; maybe TRBD2 (6 bases). The CDR3 extends over 17 amino acids. Trimming took 5 bases from V and 6 from J, leaving 24 bases between them. The germline CDR1 and CDR2 sequences are SNHLY and FYNNEI. The CDR3 spells CASSYDPTRWGRDTQYF. DNA of the CDR3: TGTGCCAGCAGTTACGACCCGACTAGATGGGGGAGGGATACGCAGTATTTT. The full variable domain, rest sourced from reference TRBV2 and TRBJ2-3, is EPEVTQTPSHQVTQMGQEVILRCVPISNHLYFYWYRQILGQKVEFLVSFYNNEISEKSEIFDDQFSVERPDGSNFTLKIRSTKLEDSAMYFCASSYDPTRWGRDTQYFGPGTRLTVL.

In DNA, the CDR3 is TGCGCCAGCCGAACAGAGACCGGGGAGCTGTTTTTT. Protein sequence: CASRTETGELFF. The rearrangement joins TRBV5-1 to TRBJ2-2; D is ambiguous. This CDR3 is built from 12 residues. The germline CDR1 and CDR2 sequences are SGHRS and YFSETQ. V lost 7 bases and J lost 5, with 9 bases in between.

The gene calls are TRBV2 and TRBJ2-1; 11 bases agree with TRBD2. The length of the CDR3 is 15 residues. In germline, CDR1 is SNHLY, CDR2 FYNNEI. The V segment lost 7 bases and the J segment 6 bases; nucleotides outside the gene matches: 8. Written as DNA, the CDR3 is TGTGCCAGCACCTTTAGCGGGAGGGCCGGCAATGAGCAGTTCTTC. It specifies CASTFSGRAGNEQFF.

The J gene is TRBJ2-5, the V gene TRBV7-7; 9 bases line up with TRBD2. Germline trimming cut 1 base from V and 2 bases from J; bases unmatched to any gene: 5. From germline, CDR1 is SSHAT and CDR2 FNYEAQ (reference sequence). The length of the CDR3 is 16 residues. The CDR3, as DNA: TGTGCCAGCAGCTTAGTAGCGGGGGCCCCTCAAGAGACCCAGTACTTC. Protein product: CASSLVAGAPQETQYF.

In this sample, this clone turned up once. J is TRBJ2-3 and V is TRBV6-5; TRBD2 is a possible D gene (5 bases). The CDR3 has 15 residues. V lost 5 bases and J 2 bases, leaving 14 bases between the germline ends. Germline CDR1 reads MNHEY; CDR2 reads SVGAGI. The CDR3 nucleotides read TGTGCCAGCAGTCCCCGGACTGGCGACACAGATACGCAGTATTTT. Its protein is CASSPRTGDTDTQYF.